The sequence of this T cell receptor (beta chain) was determined in a study of T cell changes during pregnancy in multiple sclerosis. Germline lookup yields CDR1 SEHNR and CDR2 FQNEAQ (reference sequence). The CDR3 has 16 residues. The V and J ends lost 5 bases and 5 bases respectively, with 22 bases between them. The table came from immunoSEQ multiplex PCR; TCRdb's copy has only in-frame clones and leaves some out. The repertoire holds approximately 43,000 clones, with 80% to 95% as singletons. Sequencing used CD8+ T cells from peripheral blood mononuclear cells, obtained after pregnancy. The receptor was derived from a female donor with multiple sclerosis, enrolled in a pregnancy study. The rearrangement uses TRBV7-9 and TRBJ2-7; weak D call: TRBD2 (7 bases). This CDR3 reads CASSPLGGGSSHEQYF. The CDR3 nucleotides are TGTGCCAGCAGCCCCTTGGGGGGCGGGAGTAGCCACGAGCAGTACTTC.